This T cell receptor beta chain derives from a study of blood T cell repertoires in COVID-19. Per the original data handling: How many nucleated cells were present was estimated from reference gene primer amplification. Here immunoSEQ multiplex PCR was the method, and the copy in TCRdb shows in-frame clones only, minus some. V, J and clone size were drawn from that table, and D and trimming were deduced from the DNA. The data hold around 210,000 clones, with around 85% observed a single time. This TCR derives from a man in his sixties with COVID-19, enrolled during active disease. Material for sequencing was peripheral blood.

The CDR3 DNA sequence: TGTGCCAGCAGTGAGGGCAACGTGAACACTGAAGCTTTCTTT. This codes for CASSEGNVNTEAFF. V usage is TRBV25-1 and J usage is TRBJ1-1, with D hard to call. The CDR3 loop spans 14 amino acids. Germline V gene data show CDR1 as MGHDK and CDR2 as SYGVNS. V was shortened by 3 bases and J by 0 bases, with 8 bases between the two germline ends. Looking up the rest from reference TRBV25-1 and TRBJ1-1 gives the full variable domain: EADIYQTPRYLVIGTGKKITLECSQTMGHDKMYWYQQDPGMELHLIHYSYGVNSTEKGDLSSESTVSRIRTEHFPLTLESARPSHTSQYLCASSEGNVNTEAFFGQGTRLTVV.